This record covers a single T cell receptor (beta chain). Its specificity is not known. The data derive from a study of T cells after yellow fever vaccination. The wider study: Where fractions had low cell numbers, libraries were prepared from them with the SMART-Seq v4 Ultra Low Input RNA kit.

Notes on the study in general: It was the secondary response that reached its peak faster, day 5 versus 15, but it was weaker. The presence of abundant clonotypes contaminating from the bulk population was possible in FACS-sorted repertoires.

CDR3 length equals 13 residues. Trimming shortened V by 4 bases and J by 5 bases, and 13 bases separated the two germline ends. Germline V gene lookup returns CDR1 GTSNPN and CDR2 SVGIG (reference sequence). 5'RACE template switching generated TCR cDNA, adding a universal primer site and UMIs. Via MiXCR, TCRdb re-called the 5' RACE reads, giving one row per CDR3 protein. The table shows 250,000 to 300,000 distinct CDR3 sequences, with roughly 5.6% occurring only once. The input for sequencing was CD4+ T cells sorted from PBMCs, taken on the day of the yellow fever booster vaccination. The receptor comes from a man younger than 30 who received the YFV17D yellow fever vaccine. This rearrangement joins TRBV30 to TRBJ2-3, with a tentative D call TRBD2 (6 bases). CDR3 in DNA: TGTGCCTGGAAGAACCCCGGGGGAGATACGCAGTATTTT. Translating gives CAWKNPGGDTQYF.